This T cell receptor (beta chain) was sequenced for a study of neoadjuvant anti-PD-1 for oral cavity cancer. The CDR3 spans 17 residues. The germline gives CDR1 LNHDA, CDR2 SQIVND (reference sequence). V lost 4 bases and J lost 5, with 23 bases in between. Sequencing used immunoSEQ multiplex PCR; TCRdb keeps in-frame clones, though not all of them. The sample includes 13,000 to 15,000 clones, around 70% of them seen just once. Stated time point: after neoadjuvant nivolumab, at surgical resection. The material sequenced was PBMCs, taken after nivolumab (anti-PD-1) treatment. The sequence was obtained from a person between 40 and 85 years old with oral cavity squamous cell carcinoma. The chain joins TRBV19 to TRBJ1-2; maybe TRBD1 (5 bases). This CDR3 reads CASSRYGTPGADYGYTF. In nucleotides, the CDR3 is TGTGCCAGTAGTAGATACGGGACTCCCGGCGCTGATTATGGCTACACCTTC.